These 22 T cell receptor beta chains share one sample of origin, sequenced in a study of T-cell memory formation after mild COVID-19. Each CDR3 protein is one row after TCRdb ran MiXCR on the 5' RACE reads. The data hold roughly 450,000 distinct CDR3 sequences, with roughly 18% observed a single time. Sequencing was done on a sample of PBMCs or a T cell subset sorted from them (not recorded which). The receptors derive from an adult woman who had mild COVID-19 (a few samples of this study predate the infection). Cell type and time point are not known.

The chain recombines TRBV5-4 with TRBJ2-3; D unresolved. Germline CDR1 SGHNT, CDR2 YYREEE (reference sequence). CDR3 length: 15 residues. Trimming pared 0 bases from V and 2 bases from J, leaving 10 bases between. The CDR3 reads CASSLVPRNTDTQYF. CDR3 nucleotides: TGTGCCAGCAGCTTGGTTCCTAGAAACACAGATACGCAGTATTTT.

This chain joins TRBV6-6 and TRBJ1-1; D is unclear. In germline, CDR1 is MNHNY, CDR2 SVGAGI (reference sequence). The V gene lost 6 bases and the J gene lost 8 bases, with 19 bases spanning the gap. The CDR3 length is 14 residues. This CDR3 reads CASRPRYTGIEAFF. The CDR3 DNA reads TGTGCCAGCAGACCGCGATACACGGGAATCGAAGCTTTCTTT.

The chain employs TRBV6-5 and TRBJ2-3, with D possibly TRBD1 on 6 matching bases. V gave up 2 bases and J gave up 2 bases, with 11 bases separating them. The CDR3 is 15 residues long. Germline V gives CDR1 MNHEY, CDR2 SVGAGI. The CDR3 loop is CASSYRQGNTDTQYF. The CDR3 nucleotides read TGTGCCAGCAGTTACCGGCAGGGGAACACAGATACGCAGTATTTT.

In its sample, this clonotype was seen a few times. This chain links TRBV5-1 with TRBJ1-2; TRBD1 matches 7 bases. With 0 bases clipped from V and 4 bases from J, the junction kept 3 bases outside the gene matches. The CDR3 sequence is 14 residues long. The germline gives CDR1 SGHRS, CDR2 YFSETQ. CDR3 in amino acids: CASSLVGDSYGYTF. The DNA for the CDR3 is TGCGCCAGCAGCTTGGTAGGGGACAGCTATGGCTACACCTTC.

The chain joins TRBV2 to TRBJ1-1; 7 positions match TRBD1. Trimming at V came to 9 bases and at J to 1 base, leaving 11 bases not matched to a gene. CDR3 length: 15 residues. Germline-derived CDR1 and CDR2 are SNHLY and FYNNEI. CDR3 region: CASKDRAWENTEAFF. CDR3 bases: TGTGCCAGTAAAGACAGGGCGTGGGAGAACACTGAAGCTTTCTTT.

This rearrangement joins TRBV24-1 to TRBJ2-3, with 8 bases lining up with TRBD1. The CDR3 is made up of 16 amino acids. Germline assignment: CDR1 KGHDR and CDR2 SFDVKD. V trimming: 3 bases; J trimming: 4 bases; junction bases outside the gene matches: 8. CDR3 sequence reads: CATSDRADRVSDTQYF. The CDR3 DNA follows: TGTGCCACCAGTGATCGGGCGGACAGGGTTTCAGATACGCAGTATTTT.

V and J are TRBV9 and TRBJ1-1; no firm D call. The CDR3 loop spans 15 amino acids. Trimming pared 0 bases from V and 0 bases from J, leaving 9 bases between. CDR1 is SGDLS and CDR2 is YYNGEE in the germline V gene. CDR3 residues: CASSVGGRMNTEAFF. CDR3 in DNA: TGTGCCAGCAGCGTAGGTGGCAGGATGAACACTGAAGCTTTCTTT.

This clonotype was counted once. Written as DNA, the CDR3 is TGTGCCACCAGTGATTGGGGACGACCCGAGAGGATCCAGCCCCAGCATTTT. It yields the protein CATSDWGRPERIQPQHF. This chain uses TRBV24-1 with TRBJ1-5; tentative D call: TRBD1 (5 bases). Looked up from germline, CDR1 is KGHDR and CDR2 is SFDVKD. This CDR3 spans 17 amino acids. Trimming pared 2 bases from V and 7 bases from J, leaving 20 bases between.

The chain is built from TRBV10-3 and TRBJ2-5, with a tentative D call TRBD2 (6 bases). Looked up from germline, CDR1 is ENHRY and CDR2 is SYGVKD. The CDR3 contains 15 residues. Between the trimmed V and J ends, which lost 0 bases and 5 bases, there was a span of 13 bases. The CDR3: CAISESIVGGETQYF. The CDR3 nucleotides are TGTGCCATCAGTGAGTCGATTGTAGGAGGGGAGACCCAGTACTTC.

The chain couples TRBV4-1 to TRBJ1-1, with 7 bases lining up with TRBD1. V trimming: 6 bases; J trimming: 4 bases; junction bases outside the gene matches: 8. CDR3 length equals 14 residues. Germline V gene lookup returns CDR1 MGHRA and CDR2 YSYEKL. The CDR3 is CASRDNRGSTEAFF. Written as DNA, the CDR3 is TGCGCCAGCAGGGACAACAGGGGAAGCACTGAAGCTTTCTTT.

This chain uses TRBV20-1 with TRBJ2-3; 13 positions match TRBD2. The junction had 14 bases not matched to a gene; V was cut back by 5 bases and J by 9 bases. The CDR3 is made up of 16 amino acids. Germline V lookup: CDR1 DFQATT, CDR2 SNEGSKA (reference sequence). CDR3 protein: CSASGLAGIPTGTQYF. CDR3 nucleotides: TGCAGTGCTTCGGGACTAGCGGGAATACCTACAGGGACGCAGTATTTT.

The rearrangement joins TRBV18 to TRBJ2-3, with TRBD1 identical over 7 bases. The trim removed 2 bases at V and 6 bases at J, leaving 8 bases unmatched. Germline V lookup: CDR1 KGHSH, CDR2 LQKENI. The CDR3 extends over 15 amino acids. CDR3 in DNA: TGTGCCAGCTCACCATGGGACAGCCCCCGGGATACGCAGTATTTT. Its protein is CASSPWDSPRDTQYF. Supplemented by reference TRBV18 and TRBJ2-3, the full variable domain reads NAGVMQNPRHLVRRRGQEARLRCSPMKGHSHVYWYRQLPEEGLKFMVYLQKENIIDESGMPKERFSAEFPKEGPSILRIQQVVRGDSAAYFCASSPWDSPRDTQYFGPGTRLTVL.

This clonotype was counted between two and nine times. The chain employs TRBV20-1 and TRBJ2-7, with 13 bases lining up with TRBD2. Germline V CDR1 and CDR2: DFQATT, SNEGSKA (reference sequence). The CDR3 totals 16 residues. V lost 2 bases, J lost 1 base, and 5 bases stayed unmatched. CDR3 region: CSARSWTSGRSYEQYF. CDR3 DNA: TGCAGTGCTAGATCCTGGACTAGCGGGAGATCCTACGAGCAGTACTTC.

The rearrangement links TRBV7-9 to TRBJ2-1; D possibly matches TRBD1 or TRBD2 (5 bases each). The CDR3 consists of 21 residues. V dropped 5 bases and J dropped 6 bases, with 35 bases sitting between them. Germline loops: CDR1 SEHNR, CDR2 FQNEAQ (reference sequence). CDR3: CASSLVQLKGRLEGRSNEQFF. The CDR3 nucleotides are TGTGCCAGCAGCCTCGTTCAATTAAAAGGCAGGCTAGAGGGGAGAAGCAATGAGCAGTTCTTC.

The V call is TRBV27, the J call TRBJ2-7; D might be TRBD1 (6 bases). The V end lost 2 bases, the J end lost 3 bases, and 20 bases lay between the germline ends. Germline CDR1 MNHEY, CDR2 SMNVEV (reference sequence). There are 17 residues in the CDR3. DNA for the CDR3: TGTGCCAGCAGTTTACCAGGGGCAAAGGTTGTGGACTACGAGCAGTACTTC. This sequence encodes CASSLPGAKVVDYEQYF.

The CDR3 protein is CASSQGTYPDTQYF. CDR3 DNA sequence: TGTGCCAGCAGCCAAGGGACTTACCCGGATACGCAGTATTTT. The chain recombines TRBV7-3 with TRBJ2-3; possibly TRBD2 for D (6 bases). This CDR3 spans 14 amino acids. CDR1 and CDR2 from the germline V gene are SGHTA and FQGTGA. V was clipped by 5 bases and J by 6 bases, with 15 bases between them.

The CDR3 DNA is TGTGCCAGCAGCCCCCCCGGGAGGCACTACGAGCAGTACTTC. It is translated as CASSPPGRHYEQYF. The chain joins TRBV9 to TRBJ2-7, with 7 bases that match TRBD2. The CDR3 has 14 amino acids. The V gene end was trimmed by 4 bases and the J gene end by 3 bases; junction bases not matched to a gene: 7. CDR1 is SGDLS and CDR2 is YYNGEE in the germline V gene. The full variable domain, completed using reference TRBV9 and TRBJ2-7, is DSGVTQTPKHLITATGQRVTLRCSPRSGDLSVYWYQQSLDQGLQFLIQYYNGEERAKGNILERFSAQQFPDLHSELNLSSLELGDSALYFCASSPPGRHYEQYFGPGTRLTVT.

This clonotype was detected only a few times. This likely traces to a read error, being one base from a far larger clone. The chain has TRBV9 and TRBJ2-7; no clear D. This CDR3 is 11 amino acids long. In germline, CDR1 is SGDLS, CDR2 YYNGEE. CDR3 bases: TGTGCCAGCAGCTCCTCCCACGAGCAGTACTTC. It specifies CASSSSHEQYF.

This clonotype was observed a few times. This chain connects TRBV7-3 to TRBJ2-6, with D unresolved. This CDR3 is 13 amino acids long. Trimming pared 6 bases from V and 2 bases from J, leaving 5 bases between. The germline CDR1 and CDR2 sequences are SGHTA and FQGTGA. CDR3 region: CASRVAGANVLTF. As DNA, the CDR3 is TGTGCCAGCAGAGTAGCTGGGGCCAACGTCCTGACTTTC.

Only one count was recorded for this clonotype. The chain combines TRBV11-2 with TRBJ1-1, with D perhaps matching TRBD1 (5 bases). This CDR3 spans 17 amino acids. V was pared by 1 base and J by 0 bases, with 15 bases between. From germline, CDR1 is SGHAT and CDR2 FQNNGV. The CDR3 loop is CASSLVQAGRMNTEAFF. The CDR3, as DNA: TGTGCCAGCAGCTTAGTTCAGGCAGGGAGAATGAACACTGAAGCTTTCTTT. The full variable domain, rest sourced from reference TRBV11-2 and TRBJ1-1, is EAGVAQSPRYKIIEKRQSVAFWCNPISGHATLYWYQQILGQGPKLLIQFQNNGVVDDSQLPKDRFSAERLKGVDSTLKIQPAKLEDSAVYLCASSLVQAGRMNTEAFFGQGTRLTVV.

The rearrangement joins TRBV24-1 to TRBJ1-2, with D perhaps TRBD1 (6 bases). Between the trimmed V and J ends, which lost 3 bases and 4 bases, there was a span of 11 bases. CDR3 size: 14 residues. From germline, CDR1 is KGHDR and CDR2 SFDVKD. The CDR3 here is CATSDDGTSYGYTF. CDR3 DNA: TGTGCCACCAGTGATGACGGGACAAGCTATGGCTACACCTTC.

The rearrangement joins TRBV6-1 to TRBJ2-7, with 14 bases identical to TRBD2. Germline trimming cut 6 bases from V and 0 bases from J; bases unmatched to any gene: 10. From germline, CDR1 is MNHNS and CDR2 SASEGT. This CDR3 has 18 residues. The CDR3 is CASREPGLAGVYSYEQYF. The CDR3 nucleotides are TGTGCCAGCAGGGAACCGGGACTAGCGGGGGTCTACTCCTACGAGCAGTACTTC.